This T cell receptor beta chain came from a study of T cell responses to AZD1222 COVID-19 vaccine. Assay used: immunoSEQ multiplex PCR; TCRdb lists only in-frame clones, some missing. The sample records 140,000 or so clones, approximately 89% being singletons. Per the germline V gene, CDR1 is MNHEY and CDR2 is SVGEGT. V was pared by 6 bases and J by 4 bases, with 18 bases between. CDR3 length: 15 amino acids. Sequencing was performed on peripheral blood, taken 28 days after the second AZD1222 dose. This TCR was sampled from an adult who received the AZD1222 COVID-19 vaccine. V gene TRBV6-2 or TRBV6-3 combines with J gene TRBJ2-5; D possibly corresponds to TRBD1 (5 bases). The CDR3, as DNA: TGTGCCAGCAGCAGGTGGTGGGCAGGGCCAGAGACCCAGTACTTC. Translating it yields CASSRWWAGPETQYF.